The 19 T cell receptor beta chains below all came from one sample that was sequenced in a study of blood T cell repertoires in COVID-19. This table comes from immunoSEQ multiplex PCR, and its TCRdb copy is limited to in-frame clones, with some not included. The sample holds about 64,000 clones, around 82% seen once. The specimen was peripheral blood. The receptors were sampled from a man aged 60-69 years with COVID-19, enrolled during active disease.

V and J are TRBV5-4 and TRBJ2-3; tentative D call: TRBD1 (6 bases). The CDR3 is 16 residues long. The V gene lost 2 bases and the J gene lost 4 bases, with 17 bases spanning the gap. CDR1 and CDR2 from the germline V gene are SGHNT and YYREEE (reference sequence). The CDR3 is CASSLMTGAGADTQYF. In DNA, the CDR3 is TGTGCCAGCAGCTTAATGACAGGCGCTGGGGCAGATACGCAGTATTTT.

This clone was detected a few times. The chain recombines TRBV9 with TRBJ2-7, with 7 bases aligning to TRBD1. Looked up from germline, CDR1 is SGDLS and CDR2 is YYNGEE. Germline trimming cut 3 bases from V and 3 bases from J; bases unmatched to any gene: 0. The CDR3 totals 12 residues. CDR3 loop: CASSGDSYEQYF. The CDR3 nucleotides read TGTGCCAGCAGCGGGGACAGCTACGAGCAGTACTTC.

This clone turned up a few times. V and J are TRBV9 and TRBJ2-1, with 10 bases matching TRBD2. V trimming: 3 bases; J trimming: 5 bases; junction bases outside the gene matches: 5. The germline CDR1 and CDR2 sequences are SGDLS and YYNGEE. This CDR3 comprises 15 residues. CDR3 region: CASSAIAGGHNEQFF. The DNA for the CDR3 is TGTGCCAGCAGCGCCATAGCGGGAGGACACAATGAGCAGTTCTTC.

A few counts support this clone. The V gene is TRBV6-5, the J gene TRBJ2-5, with 8 bases matching TRBD1. This CDR3 region has 13 residues. The V gene end was trimmed by 2 bases and the J gene end by 6 bases; junction bases not matched to a gene: 2. Per germline, CDR1 MNHEY and CDR2 SVGAGI. The CDR3 nucleotides are TGTGCCAGCAGTTACGGGACAGGACAGACCCAGTACTTC. It translates to CASSYGTGQTQYF.

In this sample, this clone turned up a few times. J is TRBJ2-3 and V is TRBV30; 7 bases match TRBD2. Germline values: CDR1 GTSNPN, CDR2 SVGIG (reference sequence). After removal of 4 bases from V and 6 bases from J, the junction contained 16 bases not matched to a gene. The CDR3 is 16 residues long. CDR3 loop: CAWKPWWRGSGDTQYF. CDR3 bases: TGTGCCTGGAAGCCCTGGTGGCGCGGGAGTGGGGATACGCAGTATTTT.

This clone has just one count. V and J are TRBV25-1 and TRBJ2-7; TRBD2 matches at 8 bases. There are 17 residues in the CDR3. V was pared by 5 bases and J by 2 bases, with 14 bases of the junction left unmatched. CDR1 and CDR2 from the germline V gene are MGHDK and SYGVNS. DNA of the CDR3: TGTGCCAGCAGTCCCCTACGAGCGGGAGCCCGCCCCTACGAGCAGTACTTC. This codes for CASSPLRAGARPYEQYF.

V is TRBV2 and J is TRBJ1-1; D is unresolved. Germline lookup yields CDR1 SNHLY and CDR2 FYNNEI. V was trimmed by 4 bases and J by 5 bases, leaving 11 bases between them. This CDR3 has 13 residues. The CDR3 loop is CASSVAGGTEAFF. The CDR3 DNA reads TGTGCCAGCAGTGTGGCGGGAGGAACTGAAGCTTTCTTT.

The rearrangement uses TRBV9 and TRBJ2-5; 8 bases agree with TRBD1. Germline V CDR1 and CDR2: SGDLS, YYNGEE. The CDR3 runs to 15 residues. Losses at the gene ends were 2 bases for V and 6 bases for J; bases not matched to a gene: 9. The CDR3 sequence is CASSVDPTGVKTQYF. The CDR3, as DNA: TGTGCCAGCAGCGTCGATCCGACAGGGGTGAAGACCCAGTACTTC.

This clone has only one observation. V usage is TRBV24-1 and J usage is TRBJ2-2, with 7 bases lining up with TRBD1. Germline V lookup: CDR1 KGHDR, CDR2 SFDVKD. J lost 10 bases, V lost 2 bases, and 3 bases had no gene match. The CDR3 loop spans 13 amino acids. The CDR3 loop is CATSDSQGKELFF. The CDR3 DNA is TGTGCCACCAGTGATTCACAGGGGAAGGAGCTGTTTTTT.

V and J are TRBV30 and TRBJ2-7; 8 bases map to TRBD2. V shed 7 bases, J shed 0 bases, and the junction held 8 bases outside the gene matches. CDR3 length equals 14 residues. The germline gives CDR1 GTSNPN, CDR2 SVGIG (reference sequence). CDR3 loop: CALSGGGSSYEQYF. In DNA form, the CDR3 reads TGTGCCTTAAGTGGCGGGGGGAGCTCCTACGAGCAGTACTTC. The full variable domain, completed using reference TRBV30 and TRBJ2-7, is SQTIHQWPATLVQPVGSPLSLECTVEGTSNPNLYWYRQAAGRGLQLLFYSVGIGQISSEVPQNLSASRPQDRQFILSSKKLLLSDSGFYLCALSGGGSSYEQYFGPGTRLTVT.

The chain has TRBV28 and TRBJ2-5; a possible D gene is TRBD2 (6 bases). The CDR3 is 14 amino acids. Between the trimmed V and J ends, which lost 3 bases and 5 bases, there was a span of 13 bases. The germline gives CDR1 MDHEN, CDR2 SYDVKM. CDR3 bases: TGTGCCAGCAGTTTCCAGGGTGGGAGGGAGACCCAGTACTTC. Protein sequence: CASSFQGGRETQYF.

This chain's CDR3 is CASSEREDLYEQYF. CDR3 in DNA: TGTGCCAGCAGTGAGCGGGAGGATTTATACGAGCAGTACTTC. The rearrangement joins TRBV6-1 to TRBJ2-7; 8 bases agree with TRBD2. The junction had 5 bases not matched to a gene; V was cut back by 3 bases and J by 4 bases. Per germline, CDR1 MNHNS and CDR2 SASEGT. CDR3 length: 14 residues.

The V call is TRBV28, the J call TRBJ1-1; the D gene is possibly TRBD1 (5 bases). This CDR3 region has 12 residues. Germline V gives CDR1 MDHEN, CDR2 SYDVKM. V lost 2 bases and J 8 bases, leaving 9 bases between the germline ends. The CDR3: CASSLPGGEAFF. The DNA of the CDR3 is TGTGCCAGCAGTTTACCGGGGGGGGAAGCTTTCTTT.

The V and J genes are TRBV7-2 and TRBJ1-1; 8 bases are shared with TRBD1. V gave up 6 bases and J gave up 7 bases; unmatched junction bases: 10. Germline CDR1 is SGHTA and CDR2 is FQGNSA. This CDR3 spans 14 amino acids. CDR3 sequence (DNA): TGTGCCAGCAGGATCGCAGGGGGCTCGGGTGAAGCTTTCTTT. This sequence encodes CASRIAGGSGEAFF.

This clone is labeled medium-sized (0.01 to 0.1%). The chain uses TRBV29-1 and TRBJ2-1; 7 bases align to TRBD1. The CDR3 has 15 residues. The trim removed 1 base at V and 4 bases at J, leaving 7 bases unmatched. CDR1 is SQVTM and CDR2 is ANQGSEA in the germline V gene. The CDR3 loop is CSVEVWDSRYNEQFF. The CDR3 DNA follows: TGCAGCGTTGAAGTATGGGACAGCCGATACAATGAGCAGTTCTTC.

Only one count was recorded for this clone. This chain joins TRBV5-1 and TRBJ2-7; the match to TRBD2 covers 7 bases. V lost 7 bases to trimming and J lost 6 bases; unmatched junction nucleotides: 16. CDR1 and CDR2 (germline): SGHRS, YFSETQ. The CDR3 has 15 residues. CDR3 sequence (DNA): TGCGCCAGCCGCTATGGCCGCGCGGGGGAAGCCGAGCAGTACTTC. The encoded protein is CASRYGRAGEAEQYF.

This chain joins TRBV7-2 and TRBJ1-1, with a weak D call TRBD1 (5 bases). The CDR3 loop spans 14 amino acids. Trimming took 6 bases from V and 6 from J, leaving 17 bases between them. From germline, CDR1 is SGHTA and CDR2 FQGNSA. The chain's CDR3 is CASRSRMTVSEAFF. CDR3 coding DNA: TGTGCCAGCAGATCCCGAATGACAGTTTCTGAAGCTTTCTTT.

V gene TRBV11-3 combines with J gene TRBJ2-7, with 7 bases fitting TRBD1. J gave up 1 base and V 1 base, and 4 bases lay outside the gene matches. The CDR3 loop spans 15 amino acids. The V gene's germline CDR1 is SGHNT and CDR2 YENEEA. CDR3 sequence reads: CASSLAHRGSYEQYF. The CDR3 coding sequence is TGTGCCAGCAGCTTAGCCCACAGGGGATCCTACGAGCAGTACTTC.

The V and J genes are TRBV19 and TRBJ2-3; tentatively, D is TRBD2 (6 bases). The CDR3 consists of 14 residues. Germline-derived CDR1 and CDR2 are LNHDA and SQIVND (reference sequence). V was cut by 3 bases and J by 1 base, with 8 bases left in between. The CDR3 sequence: CASSITGGTDTQYF. As DNA, the CDR3 is TGTGCCAGTAGTATCACGGGGGGCACAGATACGCAGTATTTT.